The 15 T cell receptor beta chains listed next were all sequenced from one sample in a study of T cell responses to AZD1222 COVID-19 vaccine. Generated by immunoSEQ multiplex PCR, the TCRdb table keeps only in-frame clones and is missing some. Here the sample spans 100,000 to 150,000 clones, approximately 90% being singletons. Sample: peripheral blood, taken on day 0 of AZD1222 vaccination. All receptors come from an adult in good health.

This sequence joins TRBV13 and TRBJ1-1; D is ambiguous. Germline CDR1 is PRHDT and CDR2 is FYEKMQ (reference sequence). The CDR3 runs 12 residues. V shed 5 bases and J shed 8 bases, with 12 bases lying between them. CDR3 protein: CASSPRLREAFF. The CDR3 bases are TGTGCCAGCAGCCCCCGTCTGCGGGAAGCTTTCTTT.

CDR3 in DNA: TGTGCCAGCAGTTACCGGTGGACAACTAATGAAAAACTGTTTTTT. Amino acid sequence: CASSYRWTTNEKLFF. This chain links TRBV6-5 with TRBJ1-4; D not certain. This CDR3 contains 15 residues. From germline, CDR1 is MNHEY and CDR2 SVGAGI. V lost 2 bases to trimming and J lost 0 bases, with 7 bases between them.

The J gene is TRBJ1-5, the V gene TRBV27; tentatively, D is TRBD1 (5 bases). CDR3 length equals 16 residues. V shed 3 bases and J shed 7 bases, with 19 bases lying between them. CDR1 MNHEY and CDR2 SMNVEV come from the germline V gene (reference sequence). The CDR3: CASSFIGRGGRQPQHF. The CDR3 nucleotides are TGTGCCAGCAGTTTCATTGGGCGGGGGGGTAGACAGCCCCAGCATTTT.

The chain recombines TRBV5-1 with TRBJ1-4; TRBD1 is a possible D gene (5 bases). V lost 0 bases to trimming and J lost 6 bases, with 9 bases between them. From germline, CDR1 is SGHRS and CDR2 YFSETQ. The CDR3 has 14 residues. The CDR3 sequence: CASSLVGGDEKLFF. The CDR3 nucleotides read TGCGCCAGCAGCTTGGTTGGGGGGGATGAAAAACTGTTTTTT.

The sample holds a few counts of this clone. This chain connects TRBV6-5 to TRBJ2-1; 8 nucleotides align to TRBD2. The V and J ends lost 4 bases and 6 bases, in that order; junction bases with no gene match: 2. The CDR3 spans 13 residues. From germline, CDR1 is MNHEY and CDR2 SVGAGI. CDR3 amino acids: CASSFTSGNEQFF. For the CDR3, the DNA is TGTGCCAGCAGTTTTACTAGCGGCAATGAGCAGTTCTTC.

The chain carries TRBV11-2 and TRBJ2-1; 9 bases fit TRBD1. This CDR3 is 17 amino acids long. Germline CDR1 SGHAT, CDR2 FQNNGV. The V segment lost 1 base and the J segment 4 bases; nucleotides outside the gene matches: 8. In nucleotides, the CDR3 is TGTGCCAGCAGCTTAGGATCCGGGACAGGGAGTTACAATGAGCAGTTCTTC. This encodes CASSLGSGTGSYNEQFF.

The chain recombines TRBV2 with TRBJ2-7; 10 bases are a match to TRBD2. Trimming at V came to 7 bases and at J to 6 bases, leaving 9 bases not matched to a gene. From germline, CDR1 is SNHLY and CDR2 FYNNEI. The CDR3 spans 14 residues. In DNA, the CDR3 is TGTGCCAGCACGCTAGCGGGAGAGGTACTCGAGCAGTACTTC. The encoded protein is CASTLAGEVLEQYF.

The gene calls are TRBV4-1 and TRBJ2-2; maybe TRBD1 (6 bases). The CDR3 is 16 amino acids. Trimming removed 6 bases at V and 0 bases at J, with 14 bases between. Germline V CDR1 and CDR2: MGHRA, YSYEKL. CDR3 nucleotides: TGCGCCAGCAGACCTGTGGGGGCTCCGAACACCGGGGAGCTGTTTTTT. Its protein product is CASRPVGAPNTGELFF.

The rearrangement links TRBV4-2 to TRBJ2-2, with 9 bases lining up with TRBD1. After removal of 4 bases from V and 7 bases from J, the junction contained 7 bases not matched to a gene. This CDR3 region has 15 residues. Looked up from germline, CDR1 is LGHNA and CDR2 is YNFKEQ. This CDR3 is CASSLRQGGSGELFF. CDR3 nucleotides: TGTGCCAGCAGCCTAAGACAGGGGGGGAGCGGGGAGCTGTTTTTT.

The chain uses TRBV19 and TRBJ1-5; no definite D call. V was shortened by 1 base and J by 4 bases, with 17 bases between the two germline ends. The CDR3 runs to 17 residues. CDR1 is LNHDA and CDR2 is SQIVND in the germline V gene (reference sequence). CDR3 sequence (DNA): TGTGCCAGTAGTATAGCTATCCGAATGGGAAGAAATCAGCCCCAGCATTTT. This gives the protein CASSIAIRMGRNQPQHF.

The chain recombines TRBV19 with TRBJ2-1; D unresolved. Germline-derived CDR1 and CDR2 are LNHDA and SQIVND (reference sequence). This CDR3 spans 13 amino acids. V was trimmed by 1 base and J by 8 bases, leaving 9 bases between them. The CDR3 loop reads CASSIVFVDEQFF. The CDR3 nucleotides read TGTGCCAGTAGTATAGTCTTCGTCGATGAGCAGTTCTTC.

The rearrangement joins TRBV19 to TRBJ2-7; tentative D call: TRBD1 (6 bases). This CDR3 region has 15 residues. Germline V CDR1 and CDR2: LNHDA, SQIVND (reference sequence). Trimming shortened V by 3 bases and J by 0 bases, and 12 bases separated the two germline ends. CDR3 coding DNA: TGTGCCAGTAGTATCGGCCAGGGGAGCTCCTACGAGCAGTACTTC. Translation gives CASSIGQGSSYEQYF.

The chain joins TRBV11-2 to TRBJ2-3; D not certain. The CDR3 runs 14 residues. V lost 3 bases, J lost 2 bases, and 9 bases lay in between. Germline V gene lookup returns CDR1 SGHAT and CDR2 FQNNGV. The chain's CDR3 is CASSFNSHTDTQYF. The CDR3 bases are TGTGCCAGCAGCTTCAACTCCCACACAGATACGCAGTATTTT.

In its sample, this clone was seen once. CDR3 nucleotides: TGCGCCAGCAGCTTAGGCGATTTTCACGGAGGTAGCCAGCACTACAATGAGCAGTTCTTC. Protein: CASSLGDFHGGSQHYNEQFF. The V gene is TRBV5-1, the J gene TRBJ2-1; a weak D match, TRBD2 (5 bases). The CDR3 contains 20 residues. V was cut by 2 bases and J by 3 bases, with 27 bases left in between. Germline V CDR1 and CDR2: SGHRS, YFSETQ.

The chain carries TRBV6-5 and TRBJ2-7; 9 bases are shared with TRBD1. Germline V gene sequence: CDR1 MNHEY, CDR2 SVGAGI. CDR3 length equals 15 residues. J was trimmed by 0 bases and V by 5 bases; bases with no gene match: 5. CDR3 residues: CASSHPGQGSYEQYF. Written as DNA, the CDR3 is TGTGCCAGCAGTCACCCGGGACAGGGCTCCTACGAGCAGTACTTC.